This TCR beta chain derives from a study of blood T cell repertoires in COVID-19. In the study overall: Sites across the United States, Italy and Spain contributed samples from acute and convalescent COVID-19. T cells, B-cell-depleted T cells, or PBMCs provided the cDNA or gDNA that served as material.

In the authors' workflow: The authors estimated nucleated cell counts from reference gene primer amplification. Sequencing was performed with immunoSEQ multiplex PCR; in TCRdb, only in-frame clones are kept and a portion is missing. V and J calls and clone size are as listed in that table; D and trimming were resolved from the DNA. Of roughly 200,000 clones listed, 80% to 90% are singletons. Trimming shortened V by 9 bases and J by 4 bases, and 8 bases separated the two germline ends. The CDR3 is 11 amino acids. Germline assignment: CDR1 KGHDR and CDR2 SFDVKD. This receptor was taken from a human donor with active or convalescent COVID-19. The donor label of this sample is uncertain. Sequenced input: peripheral blood. V usage is TRBV24-1 and J usage is TRBJ2-5, with a possible D match to TRBD2 (5 bases). The CDR3 nucleotides read TGTGCCACCGGCCGGGGAGAGACCCAGTACTTC. Translation: CATGRGETQYF.